A single TCR beta chain is shown here with its context. Sequencing was performed with immunoSEQ multiplex PCR; in TCRdb, only in-frame clones are kept and a portion is missing. Here the sample spans 60,000 to 85,000 clones, 90% being singletons. These data originate in a study of blood T cell repertoires in COVID-19. Turning to the study itself: The origin of the acute and convalescent COVID-19 samples was the United States, Italy and Spain.

This CDR3 is built from 16 residues. Germline trimming cut 5 bases from V and 6 bases from J; bases unmatched to any gene: 10. Looked up from germline, CDR1 is LNHDA and CDR2 is SQIVND (reference sequence). Specimen: peripheral blood. The clonotype was recovered from a man aged 50 or older with acute or convalescent COVID-19. This sequence joins TRBV19 and TRBJ2-5; 12 bases align to TRBD2. CDR3 loop: CASSSSSGRASQTQYF. DNA of the CDR3: TGTGCCAGTAGTTCTTCTAGCGGGAGGGCCTCACAGACCCAGTACTTC.